This TCR beta chain was identified during a study of regulatory T cells in long-lasting Graves disease. For TCR beta, libraries came from iRepertoire HTBI primers and Arm-PCR of CDR3 regions. One entry per CDR3 protein results from TCRdb running MiXCR on the multiplex PCR reads. The data contain roughly 500,000 distinct CDR3 sequences, 20% to 25% of them seen just once; the ten biggest clones take up roughly 6.9%. Time point of the sample: persistent/refractory GD, antithyroid drugs over 5 years with positive TRAb. PBMC RNA was the source of the TCR library. V shed 0 bases and J 5 bases; nucleotides not matched to a gene: 8. This CDR3 is 18 amino acids long. The germline gives CDR1 SGHTA, CDR2 FQGNSA.

The genes are TRBV7-2 and TRBJ1-6, with 9 bases identical to TRBD1. This clonotype was obtained from a female donor with Graves disease. The starting material was peripheral blood mononuclear cells (PBMCs), obtained when the disease was refractory, from a patient treated with antithyroid drugs. The CDR3 coding sequence is TGTGCCAGCAGCTTAGCCCGGACAGGGGACGTGAATAATTCACCCCTCCACTTT. Its protein is CASSLARTGDVNNSPLHF. Together with reference TRBV7-2 and TRBJ1-6, the CDR3 gives the full variable domain: GAGVSQSPSNKVTEKGKDVELRCDPISGHTALYWYRQSLGQGLEFLIYFQGNSAPDKSGLPSDRFSAERTGGSVSTLTIQRTQQEDSAVYLCASSLARTGDVNNSPLHFGNGTRLTVT.